This TCR beta chain was captured by sequencing in a study of T cell responses to AZD1222 COVID-19 vaccine. Background on the study: Both about-4-week and about-12-week second-dose recipients were combined. General study results and limits: Donors, mostly white British, included more females; clonal diversity was possibly underestimated. Regions 160-218 and 743-854 held dominance among vaccine-associated CD4 TCRs, which spanned spike.

The repertoire was sequenced with immunoSEQ multiplex PCR; TCRdb's copy has only in-frame clones and lacks some. The sample records 150,000 to 200,000 clones, 85% to 95% being singletons. The CDR3 has 12 residues. The germline V and J ends were trimmed by 8 bases and 2 bases, with 10 bases remaining between them. From germline, CDR1 is MNHEY and CDR2 SVGAGI. On this clone: Its cognate antigen is unknown.

The chain employs TRBV6-5 and TRBJ2-7; D unresolved. The sequence was obtained from an adult in good health. The specimen comprised peripheral blood, sampled on day 0 of AZD1222 vaccination. CDR3 DNA: TGTGCCAGCTCGGCCCAAACCTACGAGCAGTACTTC. It specifies CASSAQTYEQYF.